Listed below are T cell receptor beta chains from one sample, sequenced in a study of blood T cell repertoires in COVID-19. Produced via immunoSEQ multiplex PCR; TCRdb's table is partial and in-frame only. The sample holds 55,000 to 75,000 clones, 65% to 85% seen once. Sequenced material: peripheral blood. These receptors were taken from a man older than 75 with COVID-19, enrolled during active disease. CDR3s include the opening cysteine and the closing phenylalanine or tryptophan. Fields, in order: D gene, V gene, clone size, CDR3 protein. D genes are given only for firm matches. Clone size appears in some rows only: once, few, many, or a class for an expanded clone.

D gene: .; V gene: TRBV20-1; clone size: .; CDR3 protein: CSARSTNGYTF
D gene: .; V gene: TRBV5-1; clone size: few; CDR3 protein: CASSLSGFTDYGYTF
D gene: TRBD1; V gene: TRBV7-9; clone size: .; CDR3 protein: CASSKGQGNSGNTIYF
D gene: TRBD1; V gene: TRBV3-1/TRBV3-2; clone size: .; CDR3 protein: CASSRDRGLDTGELFF
D gene: TRBD1; V gene: TRBV18; clone size: .; CDR3 protein: CASSPQTGGDEKLFF
D gene: .; V gene: TRBV24-1; clone size: .; CDR3 protein: CATSEEREQFF
D gene: TRBD1; V gene: TRBV7-6; clone size: .; CDR3 protein: CASSWGTGFIMNTEAFF
D gene: .; V gene: TRBV28; clone size: .; CDR3 protein: CASATRGGHEKLFF
D gene: TRBD1; V gene: TRBV5-1; clone size: .; CDR3 protein: CASSPGTGGSYEQYF
D gene: .; V gene: TRBV19; clone size: .; CDR3 protein: CASSTGSNTGELFF
D gene: .; V gene: TRBV9; clone size: .; CDR3 protein: CASSVGNSWGELFF
D gene: .; V gene: TRBV7-3; clone size: .; CDR3 protein: CASSPTAGKGGYGYTF
D gene: TRBD2; V gene: TRBV7-8; clone size: .; CDR3 protein: CASSLGRTSGRLADTQYF
D gene: TRBD1; V gene: TRBV19; clone size: .; CDR3 protein: CASTEGRTGGARGQPQHF
D gene: TRBD2; V gene: TRBV19; clone size: .; CDR3 protein: CASSWGASGAPSDTQYF
D gene: .; V gene: TRBV18; clone size: .; CDR3 protein: CASSPTGNSNQPQHF
D gene: .; V gene: TRBV7-2; clone size: .; CDR3 protein: CASSLNGYTEAFF
D gene: .; V gene: TRBV6-4; clone size: few; CDR3 protein: CASSVAPGPEGTEAFF
D gene: .; V gene: TRBV4-2; clone size: .; CDR3 protein: CASSQDRQEPYGYTF
D gene: TRBD1; V gene: TRBV6-6; clone size: .; CDR3 protein: CASSNTGTANYGYTF
D gene: .; V gene: TRBV24-1; clone size: .; CDR3 protein: CATFCHRDKPFRGANVLTF
D gene: TRBD1; V gene: TRBV24-1; clone size: .; CDR3 protein: CATSAGTGGPAGQPQHF
D gene: TRBD1; V gene: TRBV6-5; clone size: .; CDR3 protein: CASSSPGTGYYEQYF
D gene: .; V gene: TRBV6-2/TRBV6-3; clone size: .; CDR3 protein: CASSYPHRGLSNQPQHF
D gene: .; V gene: TRBV5-1; clone size: .; CDR3 protein: CASSLEGHKNTEAFF
D gene: TRBD1; V gene: TRBV11-3; clone size: few; CDR3 protein: CASSFRTGDNSPLHF
D gene: TRBD1; V gene: TRBV5-1; clone size: .; CDR3 protein: CASSIGQGSYGYTF